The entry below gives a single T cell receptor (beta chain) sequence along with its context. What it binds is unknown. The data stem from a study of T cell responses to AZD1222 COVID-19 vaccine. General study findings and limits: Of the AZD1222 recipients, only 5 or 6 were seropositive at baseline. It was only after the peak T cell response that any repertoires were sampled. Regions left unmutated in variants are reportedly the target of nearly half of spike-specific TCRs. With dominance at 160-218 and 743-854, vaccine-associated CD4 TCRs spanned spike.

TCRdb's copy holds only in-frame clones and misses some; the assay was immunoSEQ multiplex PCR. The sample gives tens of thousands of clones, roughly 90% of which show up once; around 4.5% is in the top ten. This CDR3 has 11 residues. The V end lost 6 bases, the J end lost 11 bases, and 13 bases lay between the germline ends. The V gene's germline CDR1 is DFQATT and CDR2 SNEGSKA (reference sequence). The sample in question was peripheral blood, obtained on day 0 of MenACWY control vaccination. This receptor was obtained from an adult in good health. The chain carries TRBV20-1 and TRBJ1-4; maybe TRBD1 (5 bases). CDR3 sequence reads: CSAQGTDKLFF. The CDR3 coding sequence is TGCAGTGCCCAGGGTACGGACAAACTGTTTTTT.